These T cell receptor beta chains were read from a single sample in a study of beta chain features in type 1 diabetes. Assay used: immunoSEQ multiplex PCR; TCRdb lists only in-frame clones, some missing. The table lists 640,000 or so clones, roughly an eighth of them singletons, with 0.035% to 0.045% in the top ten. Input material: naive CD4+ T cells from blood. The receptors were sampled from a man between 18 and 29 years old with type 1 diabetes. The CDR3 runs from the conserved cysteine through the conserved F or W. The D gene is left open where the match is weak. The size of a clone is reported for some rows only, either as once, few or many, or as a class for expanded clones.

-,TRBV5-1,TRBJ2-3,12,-,TGCGCCAGCAGCTTGACCCTGGATACGCAGTATTTT,CASSLTLDTQYF
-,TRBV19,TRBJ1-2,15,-,TGTGCCAGTAGTATTGTCTTCGGGACATTATATGGCTACACCTTC,CASSIVFGTLYGYTF
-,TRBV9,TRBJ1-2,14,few,TGTGCCAGCAGCGTATCAGGGGTGAGCTATGGCTACACCTTC,CASSVSGVSYGYTF
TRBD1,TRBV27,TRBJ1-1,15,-,TGTGCCAGCAGTCGTACCGACAGGGGATTCCCTGAAGCTTTCTTT,CASSRTDRGFPEAFF
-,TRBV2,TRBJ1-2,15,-,TGTGCCAGCAGTGACAGAGAGTTAGCTAACTATGGCTACACCTTC,CASSDRELANYGYTF
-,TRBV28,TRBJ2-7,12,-,TGTGCCAGCAGTTTTTTGGGCGACGAGCAGTACTTC,CASSFLGDEQYF
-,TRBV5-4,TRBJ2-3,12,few,TGTGCCAGCAGCTTGAGCGCGGATACGCAGTATTTT,CASSLSADTQYF
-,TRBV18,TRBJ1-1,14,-,TGTGCCAGCTCACCACCCGGTTGGCTTTGGGAAGCTTTCTTT,CASSPPGWLWEAFF
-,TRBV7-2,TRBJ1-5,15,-,TGTGCCAGCAGCTTAGGGTGGGGCGGCAATCAGCCCCAGCATTTT,CASSLGWGGNQPQHF
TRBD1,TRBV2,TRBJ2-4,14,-,TGTGCCAGCAGACCTAGACAGGGAAAAAACATTCAGTACTTC,CASRPRQGKNIQYF
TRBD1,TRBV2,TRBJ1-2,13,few,TGTGCCAGCAGCCCGGACAGGGCTGTAGGCTACACCTTC,CASSPDRAVGYTF
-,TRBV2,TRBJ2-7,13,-,TGTGCCAGCAACCGGGACACTGACTACGAGCAGTACTTC,CASNRDTDYEQYF
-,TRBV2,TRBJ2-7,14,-,TGTGCCAGCAGTGACGATTCAGGGGTTGGGGAGCAGTACTTC,CASSDDSGVGEQYF
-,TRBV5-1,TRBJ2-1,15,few,TGCGCCAGCAGCTTGGATCATAGCTCCTACAATGAGCAGTTCTTC,CASSLDHSSYNEQFF
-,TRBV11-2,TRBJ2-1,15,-,TGTGCCAGCACCCTTTGGTCTTTTAGGGGGAATGAGCAGTTCTTC,CASTLWSFRGNEQFF
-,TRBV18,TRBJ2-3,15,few,TGTGCCAGCTCACCACAAGGGCAGAGCACAGATACGCAGTATTTT,CASSPQGQSTDTQYF
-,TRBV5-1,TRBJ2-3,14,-,TGCGCCAGCAGCTTCAGTGGGGGCACAGATACGCAGTATTTT,CASSFSGGTDTQYF
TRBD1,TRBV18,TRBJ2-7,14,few,TGTGCCAGCTCACCGGGACAGAGGTCCTACGAGCAGTACTTC,CASSPGQRSYEQYF
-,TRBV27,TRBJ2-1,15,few,TGTGCCAGCAGTCCATCGGGGGGCGCCTACAATGAGCAGTTCTTC,CASSPSGGAYNEQFF
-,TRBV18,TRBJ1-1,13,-,TGTGCCAGCTCACCACTGATCGACGCTGAAGCTTTCTTT,CASSPLIDAEAFF
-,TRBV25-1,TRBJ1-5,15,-,TGTGCCAGCAGTGGAAGGGGAGGGAGGGAACAGCCCCAGCATTTT,CASSGRGGREQPQHF
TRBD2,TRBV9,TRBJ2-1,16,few,TGTGCCAGCAGTCCAGGGACTAGCGGGGGGGAGAATGAGCAGTTCTTC,CASSPGTSGGENEQFF
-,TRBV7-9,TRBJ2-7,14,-,TGTGCCAGCAGTCCTCCGGGGAGACACTACGAGCAGTACTTC,CASSPPGRHYEQYF
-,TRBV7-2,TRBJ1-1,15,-,TGTGCCAGCAGCTTAGCGGGCAGGGCCGCTTCTGAAGCTTTCTTT,CASSLAGRAASEAFF
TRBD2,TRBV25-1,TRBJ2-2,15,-,TGTGCCAGCAGTGCTAGCGGGAGGTCCACCGGGGAGCTGTTTTTT,CASSASGRSTGELFF
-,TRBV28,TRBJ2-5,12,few,TGTGCCAGCAGTTTAAATGTGGAGACCCAGTACTTC,CASSLNVETQYF
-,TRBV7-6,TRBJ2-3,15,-,TGTGCCAGCAGCCCGCTCGGGACTAGCACAGATACGCAGTATTTT,CASSPLGTSTDTQYF
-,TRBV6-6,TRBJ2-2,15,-,TGTGCCAGCCTAGCTGGCCGGACTAACACCGGGGAGCTGTTTTTT,CASLAGRTNTGELFF
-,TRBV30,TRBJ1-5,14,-,TGTGCCTGGAGTTCTTCAGGCTACAATCAGCCCCAGCATTTT,CAWSSSGYNQPQHF
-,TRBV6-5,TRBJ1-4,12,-,TGTGCCAGCAGAAGGGGTATCGGGAAACTGTTTTTT,CASRRGIGKLFF
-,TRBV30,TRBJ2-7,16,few,TGTGCCTGGAGTCCCTATGGGATCTCTAGCTCCTACGAGCAGTACTTC,CAWSPYGISSSYEQYF
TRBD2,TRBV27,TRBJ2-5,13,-,TGTGCCAGCAGTTGGGCGGGGGAGATCGGCCAGTACTTC,CASSWAGEIGQYF
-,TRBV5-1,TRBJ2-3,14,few,TGCGCCAGCAGCTTGGACAGTAGCACAGATACGCAGTATTTT,CASSLDSSTDTQYF
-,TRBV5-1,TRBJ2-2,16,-,TGCGCCAGCAGCTTGGAAGTAGATTCGACCACCGGGGAGCTGTTTTTT,CASSLEVDSTTGELFF
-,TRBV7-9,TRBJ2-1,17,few,TGTGCCAGCAGCGGTCCCGTAGTAGCGGACTCCTACAATGAGCAGTTCTTC,CASSGPVVADSYNEQFF
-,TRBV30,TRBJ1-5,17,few,TGTGCCTGGAGTCTAACCCAGGGTTTCAATACCAATCAGCCCCAGCATTTT,CAWSLTQGFNTNQPQHF
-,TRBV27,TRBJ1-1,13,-,TGTGCCAGCAGTTCTTCCTTGGGCACTGAAGCTTTCTTT,CASSSSLGTEAFF
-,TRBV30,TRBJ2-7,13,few,TGTGCCTGGAGTGTCCACTATTCCTACGAGCAGTACTTC,CAWSVHYSYEQYF
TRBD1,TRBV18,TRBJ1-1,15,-,TGTGCCAGCTCACCATTAACAGGGGGGGACACTGAAGCTTTCTTT,CASSPLTGGDTEAFF
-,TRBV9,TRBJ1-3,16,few,TGTGCCAGCAGCGTAGCTACGGGGGAGGCTGGAAACACCATATATTTT,CASSVATGEAGNTIYF
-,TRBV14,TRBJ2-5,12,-,TGTGCCAGCAGCCCCTCGCTCGAGACCCAGTACTTC,CASSPSLETQYF
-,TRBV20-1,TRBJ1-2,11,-,TGCAGTGCTCCGGACAGCTATGGCTACACCTTC,CSAPDSYGYTF
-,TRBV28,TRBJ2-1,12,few,TGTGCCAGCAGTTTCCTGTACAATGAGCAGTTCTTC,CASSFLYNEQFF
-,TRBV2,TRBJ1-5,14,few,TGTGCCAGCAGTCCGAGGGGTGGGAATCAGCCCCAGCATTTT,CASSPRGGNQPQHF
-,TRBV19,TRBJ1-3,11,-,TGTGCCAGTAGTCGGCGAAACACCATATATTTT,CASSRRNTIYF
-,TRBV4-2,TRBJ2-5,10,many,TGTGCCAGCAACGAAGAGACCCAGTACTTC,CASNEETQYF
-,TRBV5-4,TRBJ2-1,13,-,TGTGCCAGCAGCTTTCGGAGGGTGGATGAGCAGTTCTTC,CASSFRRVDEQFF
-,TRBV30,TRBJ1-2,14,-,TGTGCCTGGAGCGAATGGGGAGGGAACTATGGCTACACCTTC,CAWSEWGGNYGYTF
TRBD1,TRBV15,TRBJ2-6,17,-,TGTGCCACCAGCAGAGGCGGGACAGGGATAGGGGCCAACGTCCTGACTTTC,CATSRGGTGIGANVLTF
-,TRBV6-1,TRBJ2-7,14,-,TGTGCCAGCAGCAGGCCCCGGGACCCCTACGAGCAGTACTTC,CASSRPRDPYEQYF
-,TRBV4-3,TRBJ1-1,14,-,TGCGCCAGCAGCCAGGCCCGTGGGAACACTGAAGCTTTCTTT,CASSQARGNTEAFF